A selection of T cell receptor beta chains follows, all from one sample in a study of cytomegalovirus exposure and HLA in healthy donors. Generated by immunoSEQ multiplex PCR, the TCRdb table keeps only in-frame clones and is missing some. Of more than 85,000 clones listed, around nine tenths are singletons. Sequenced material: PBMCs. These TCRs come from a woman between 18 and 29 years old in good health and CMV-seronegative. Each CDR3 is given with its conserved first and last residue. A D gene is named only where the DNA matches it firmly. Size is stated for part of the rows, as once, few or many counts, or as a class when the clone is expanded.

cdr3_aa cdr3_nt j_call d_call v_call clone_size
CASSLVRGLETQYF TGTGCCAGCAGCTTAGTGCGGGGGTTAGAGACCCAGTACTTC TRBJ2-5 TRBD2 TRBV7-2 .
CASSLKRYKTQYF TGTGCCAGCAGTTTAAAGAGGTACAAGACCCAGTACTTC TRBJ2-5 . TRBV27 .
CASSPGLGEGSTDTQYF TGCGCCAGCAGCCCGGGACTAGGGGAGGGGAGCACAGATACGCAGTATTTT TRBJ2-3 TRBD2 TRBV5-1 few
CASSYLAGDEKLFF TGTGCCAGCAGTTACTTGGCAGGGGATGAAAAACTGTTTTTT TRBJ1-4 . TRBV6-5 once
CASSTGYLRNYGYTF TGTGCCAGCAGTACAGGGTACCTTCGAAACTATGGCTACACCTTC TRBJ1-2 . TRBV6-5 .
CATSRESVGGARKTQYF TGTGCCACCAGCAGAGAGTCAGTGGGAGGGGCAAGAAAGACCCAGTACTTC TRBJ2-5 TRBD2 TRBV15 .
CASSIRITHYEQYF TGTGCCAGTAGTATCAGAATAACGCACTACGAGCAGTACTTC TRBJ2-7 . TRBV19 .
CASTSGRIYEQYF TGTGCCAGCACTAGCGGGAGAATCTACGAGCAGTACTTC TRBJ2-7 TRBD2 TRBV5-6 .
CASSITGQTYEQYF TGTGCCAGTAGTATCACGGGACAGACCTACGAGCAGTACTTC TRBJ2-7 TRBD1 TRBV19 few
CASSPTLELWTGELFF TGTGCCAGCAGTCCAACACTAGAGCTTTGGACCGGGGAGCTGTTTTTT TRBJ2-2 . TRBV27 .
CASTITGTAGKTQYF TGTGCCAGCACGATAACCGGGACTGCCGGAAAGACCCAGTACTTC TRBJ2-5 . TRBV6-5 .
CASSLANRGGVRETQYF TGCGCCAGCAGCTTGGCCAATAGGGGGGGAGTCAGAGAGACCCAGTACTTC TRBJ2-5 . TRBV5-1 .
CASSSLIGNTIYF TGTGCCAGCAGCTCACTTATTGGAAACACCATATATTTT TRBJ1-3 . TRBV11-1 .
CASSRQQEPYGYTF TGTGCCAGCAGCCGCCAACAAGAACCCTATGGCTACACCTTC TRBJ1-2 . TRBV6-6 .
CAIRGQPNQPQHF TGTGCCATCCGAGGACAGCCGAATCAGCCCCAGCATTTT TRBJ1-5 . TRBV19 .
CASSIYYSSGTGEGETQYF TGTGCCAGTAGTATCTACTACAGCTCCGGGACAGGGGAAGGGGAGACCCAGTACTTC TRBJ2-5 TRBD1 TRBV19 .
CASSPEPASGGSEQFF TGTGCCAGCAGCCCCGAGCCCGCTAGCGGGGGGTCGGAGCAGTTCTTC TRBJ2-1 TRBD2 TRBV6-4 many
CASSFRGTIPRPTDTQYF TGTGCCAGCAGCTTCCGCGGGACTATACCAAGACCCACAGATACGCAGTATTTT TRBJ2-3 TRBD2 TRBV7-8 .
CASSLGWAGRGYEQYF TGTGCCAGCAGCTTGGGGTGGGCGGGGCGCGGGTACGAGCAGTACTTC TRBJ2-7 . TRBV5-6 .
CASSSTSGELFF TGTGCCAGCAGCTCAACTAGCGGGGAGCTGTTTTTT TRBJ2-2 . TRBV7-2 .
CASRDRVTDTQYF TGCGCCAGCAGAGACAGGGTCACAGATACGCAGTATTTT TRBJ2-3 TRBD1 TRBV4-3 .
CASSPTGVGVNEQFF TGTGCCAGTAGTCCCACAGGGGTTGGGGTCAATGAGCAGTTCTTC TRBJ2-1 TRBD1 TRBV19 .
CASSRDTLRSNQPQHF TGTGCCAGCAGCCGGGACACTCTGCGAAGCAATCAGCCCCAGCATTTT TRBJ1-5 . TRBV2 few
CAISPQRAPSYNEQFF TGTGCCATCAGCCCCCAGCGGGCCCCCTCCTACAATGAGCAGTTCTTC TRBJ2-1 . TRBV10-3 .